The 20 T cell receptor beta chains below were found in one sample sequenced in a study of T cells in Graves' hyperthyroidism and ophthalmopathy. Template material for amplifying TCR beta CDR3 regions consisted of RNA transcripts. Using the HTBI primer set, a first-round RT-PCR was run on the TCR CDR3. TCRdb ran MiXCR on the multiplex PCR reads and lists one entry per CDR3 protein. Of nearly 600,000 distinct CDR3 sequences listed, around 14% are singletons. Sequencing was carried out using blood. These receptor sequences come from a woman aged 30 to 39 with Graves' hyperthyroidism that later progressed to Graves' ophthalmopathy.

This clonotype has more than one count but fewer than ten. The CDR3 DNA is TGCGCCAGCAGCATCGGGACAGGCCTCAACACCGGGGAGCTGTTTTTT. This sequence encodes CASSIGTGLNTGELFF. J is TRBJ2-2 and V is TRBV4-3; 8 nucleotides align to TRBD1. V shed 5 bases, J shed 2 bases, and the junction held 7 bases outside the gene matches. Germline-derived CDR1 and CDR2 are LGHNA and YSLEER. CDR3 length: 16 amino acids.

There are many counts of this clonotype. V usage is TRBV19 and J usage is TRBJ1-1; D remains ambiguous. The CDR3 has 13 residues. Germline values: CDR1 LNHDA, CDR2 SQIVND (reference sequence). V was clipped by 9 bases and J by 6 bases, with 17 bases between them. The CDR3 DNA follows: TGTGCCAGCAAAGCGCAAGGGCTTGCTGAAGCTTTCTTT. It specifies CASKAQGLAEAFF.

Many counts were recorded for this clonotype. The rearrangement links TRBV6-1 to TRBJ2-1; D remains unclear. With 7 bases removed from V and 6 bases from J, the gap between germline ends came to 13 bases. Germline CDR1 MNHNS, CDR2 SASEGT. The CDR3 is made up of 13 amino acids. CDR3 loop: CASTPPSLNEQFF. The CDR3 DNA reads TGTGCCAGCACCCCACCCAGCCTCAATGAGCAGTTCTTC.

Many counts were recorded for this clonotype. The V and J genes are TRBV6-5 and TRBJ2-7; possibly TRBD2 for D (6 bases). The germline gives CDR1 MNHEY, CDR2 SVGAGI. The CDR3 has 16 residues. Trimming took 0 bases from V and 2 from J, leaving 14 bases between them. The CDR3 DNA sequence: TGTGCCAGCAGTTACTCTCCCATAGCGGAAACCTACGAGCAGTACTTC. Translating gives CASSYSPIAETYEQYF.

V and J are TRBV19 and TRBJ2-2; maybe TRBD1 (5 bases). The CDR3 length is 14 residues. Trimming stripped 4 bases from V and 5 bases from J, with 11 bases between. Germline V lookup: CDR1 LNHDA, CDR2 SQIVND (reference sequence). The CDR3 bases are TGTGCCAGTAGTAACGCAGGGAAGACCGGGGAGCTGTTTTTT. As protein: CASSNAGKTGELFF. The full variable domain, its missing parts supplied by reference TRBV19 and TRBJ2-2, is DGGITQSPKYLFRKEGQNVTLSCEQNLNHDAMYWYRQDPGQGLRLIYYSQIVNDFQKGDIAEGYSVSREKKESFPLTVTSAQKNPTAFYLCASSNAGKTGELFFGEGSRLTVL.

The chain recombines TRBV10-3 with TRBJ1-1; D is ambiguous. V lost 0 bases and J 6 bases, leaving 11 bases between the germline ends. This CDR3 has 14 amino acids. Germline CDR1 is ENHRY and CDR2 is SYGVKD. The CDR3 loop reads CAISESIGMAEAFF. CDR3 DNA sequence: TGTGCCATCAGTGAGTCGATCGGGATGGCTGAAGCTTTCTTT.

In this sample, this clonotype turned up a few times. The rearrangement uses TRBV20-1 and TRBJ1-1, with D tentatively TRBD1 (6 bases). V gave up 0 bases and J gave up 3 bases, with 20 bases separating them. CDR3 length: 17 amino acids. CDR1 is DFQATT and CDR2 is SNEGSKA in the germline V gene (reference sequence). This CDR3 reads CSARDFGGSGMDTEAFF. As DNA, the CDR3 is TGCAGTGCTAGAGATTTCGGGGGCTCGGGAATGGACACTGAAGCTTTCTTT.

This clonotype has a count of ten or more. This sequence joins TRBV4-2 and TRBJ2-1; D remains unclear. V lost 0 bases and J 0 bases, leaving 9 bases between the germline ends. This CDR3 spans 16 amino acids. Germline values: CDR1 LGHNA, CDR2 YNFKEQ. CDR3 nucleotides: TGTGCCAGCAGCCAAGAATCCCTCTTCTCCTACAATGAGCAGTTCTTC. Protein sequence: CASSQESLFSYNEQFF.

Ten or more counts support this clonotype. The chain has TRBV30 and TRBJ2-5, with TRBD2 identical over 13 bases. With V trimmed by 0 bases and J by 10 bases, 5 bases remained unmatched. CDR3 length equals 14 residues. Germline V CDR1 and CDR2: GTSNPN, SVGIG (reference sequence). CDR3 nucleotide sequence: TGTGCCTGGAGTGTAGGACTAGCGGGAGATGACCAGTACTTC. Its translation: CAWSVGLAGDDQYF.

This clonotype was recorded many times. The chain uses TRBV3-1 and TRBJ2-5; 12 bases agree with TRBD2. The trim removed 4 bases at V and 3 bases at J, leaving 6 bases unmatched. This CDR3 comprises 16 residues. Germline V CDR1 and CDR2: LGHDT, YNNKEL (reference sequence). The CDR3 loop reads CASSLARLAGEETQYF. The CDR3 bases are TGTGCCAGCAGCCTCGCACGACTAGCGGGAGAAGAGACCCAGTACTTC.

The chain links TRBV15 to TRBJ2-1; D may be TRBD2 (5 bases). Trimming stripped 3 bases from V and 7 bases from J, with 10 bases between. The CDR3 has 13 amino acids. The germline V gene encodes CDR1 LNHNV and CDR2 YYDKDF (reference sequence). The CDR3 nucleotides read TGTGCCACCAGCAGGAGGGCCGGGAATGAGCAGTTCTTC. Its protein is CATSRRAGNEQFF.

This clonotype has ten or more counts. The CDR3 sequence: CASGPDPGTGLEQPQHF. The CDR3 DNA reads as TGTGCTAGTGGTCCGGACCCCGGGACAGGGCTGGAACAGCCCCAGCATTTT. The chain carries TRBV12-5 and TRBJ1-5; the match to TRBD1 covers 9 bases. Germline CDR1 reads LGHNT; CDR2 reads FRNRAP. Trimming cost V 5 bases and J 7 bases; bases outside gene matches: 15. CDR3 size: 17 residues.

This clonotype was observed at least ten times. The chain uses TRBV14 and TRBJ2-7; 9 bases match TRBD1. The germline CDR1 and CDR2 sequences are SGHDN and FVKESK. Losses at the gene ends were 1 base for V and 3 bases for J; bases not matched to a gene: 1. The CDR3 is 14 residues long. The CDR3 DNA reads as TGTGCCAGCAGCCAAGTGGGACAGGGCTACGAGCAGTACTTC. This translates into CASSQVGQGYEQYF.

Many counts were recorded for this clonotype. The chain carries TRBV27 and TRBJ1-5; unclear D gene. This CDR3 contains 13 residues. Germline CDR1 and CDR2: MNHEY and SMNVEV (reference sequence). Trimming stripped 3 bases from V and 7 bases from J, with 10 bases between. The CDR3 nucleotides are TGTGCCAGCAGTTTTACGGATGGCCAGCCCCAGCATTTT. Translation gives CASSFTDGQPQHF.

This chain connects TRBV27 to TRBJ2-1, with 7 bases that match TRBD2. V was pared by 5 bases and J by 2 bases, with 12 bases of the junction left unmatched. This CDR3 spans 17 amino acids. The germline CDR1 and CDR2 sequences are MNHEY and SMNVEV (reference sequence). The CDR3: CASSPYGLADPYNEQFF. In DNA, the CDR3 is TGTGCCAGCAGTCCGTACGGGCTAGCGGATCCCTACAATGAGCAGTTCTTC.

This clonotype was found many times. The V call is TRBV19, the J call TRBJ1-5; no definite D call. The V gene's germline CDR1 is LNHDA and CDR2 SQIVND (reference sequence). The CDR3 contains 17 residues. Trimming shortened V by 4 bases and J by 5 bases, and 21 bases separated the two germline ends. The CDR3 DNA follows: TGTGCCAGTAGTACCCCTCCCTTCACATCTGCGGATCAGCCCCAGCATTTT. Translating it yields CASSTPPFTSADQPQHF.

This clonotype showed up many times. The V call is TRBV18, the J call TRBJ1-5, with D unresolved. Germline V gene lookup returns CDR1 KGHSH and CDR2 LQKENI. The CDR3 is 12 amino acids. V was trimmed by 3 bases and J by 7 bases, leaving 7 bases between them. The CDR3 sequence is CASSPAGQPQHF. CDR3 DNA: TGTGCCAGCTCACCGGCAGGACAGCCCCAGCATTTT.

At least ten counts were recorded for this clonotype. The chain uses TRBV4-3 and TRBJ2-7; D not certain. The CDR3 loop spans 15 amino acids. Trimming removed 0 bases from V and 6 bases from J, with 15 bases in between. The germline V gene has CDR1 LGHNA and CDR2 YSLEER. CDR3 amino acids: CASSQEWLALPEQYF. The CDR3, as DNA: TGCGCCAGCAGCCAAGAATGGCTGGCCCTCCCCGAGCAGTACTTC.

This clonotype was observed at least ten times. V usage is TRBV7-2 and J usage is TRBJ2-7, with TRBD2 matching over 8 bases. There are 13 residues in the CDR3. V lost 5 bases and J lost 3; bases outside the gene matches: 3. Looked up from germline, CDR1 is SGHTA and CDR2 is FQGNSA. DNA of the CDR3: TGTGCCAGCAGCGAGGGACTAGACTACGAGCAGTACTTC. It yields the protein CASSEGLDYEQYF.

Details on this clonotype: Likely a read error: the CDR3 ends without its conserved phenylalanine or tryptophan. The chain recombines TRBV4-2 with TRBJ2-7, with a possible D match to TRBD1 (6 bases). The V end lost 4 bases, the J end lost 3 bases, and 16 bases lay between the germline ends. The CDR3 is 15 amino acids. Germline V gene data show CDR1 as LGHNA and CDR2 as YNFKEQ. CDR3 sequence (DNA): TGTGCCAGCAGCCCACCAGGGGTAGTTCTCTACGAGCAGTACCTC. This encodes CASSPPGVVLYEQYL.